This T cell receptor (beta chain) was sequenced for a study of blood T cell repertoires in COVID-19. Sequencing used immunoSEQ multiplex PCR; TCRdb keeps in-frame clones, though not all of them. The table has tens of thousands of clones, roughly nine tenths seen once; the top ten hold more than 4.5%. Sequencing input: peripheral blood. This receptor was identified in a man between 60 and 75 years old with COVID-19, enrolled during active disease.

This CDR3 is CASSLGIAGVGEQFF. The CDR3 DNA is TGTGCCAGCAGCTTAGGGATAGCGGGAGTCGGGGAGCAGTTCTTC. The rearrangement links TRBV7-3 to TRBJ2-1, with 9 bases lining up with TRBD2. Per the germline V gene, CDR1 is SGHTA and CDR2 is FQGTGA. The CDR3 extends over 15 amino acids. V shed 2 bases and J 10 bases; nucleotides not matched to a gene: 9.